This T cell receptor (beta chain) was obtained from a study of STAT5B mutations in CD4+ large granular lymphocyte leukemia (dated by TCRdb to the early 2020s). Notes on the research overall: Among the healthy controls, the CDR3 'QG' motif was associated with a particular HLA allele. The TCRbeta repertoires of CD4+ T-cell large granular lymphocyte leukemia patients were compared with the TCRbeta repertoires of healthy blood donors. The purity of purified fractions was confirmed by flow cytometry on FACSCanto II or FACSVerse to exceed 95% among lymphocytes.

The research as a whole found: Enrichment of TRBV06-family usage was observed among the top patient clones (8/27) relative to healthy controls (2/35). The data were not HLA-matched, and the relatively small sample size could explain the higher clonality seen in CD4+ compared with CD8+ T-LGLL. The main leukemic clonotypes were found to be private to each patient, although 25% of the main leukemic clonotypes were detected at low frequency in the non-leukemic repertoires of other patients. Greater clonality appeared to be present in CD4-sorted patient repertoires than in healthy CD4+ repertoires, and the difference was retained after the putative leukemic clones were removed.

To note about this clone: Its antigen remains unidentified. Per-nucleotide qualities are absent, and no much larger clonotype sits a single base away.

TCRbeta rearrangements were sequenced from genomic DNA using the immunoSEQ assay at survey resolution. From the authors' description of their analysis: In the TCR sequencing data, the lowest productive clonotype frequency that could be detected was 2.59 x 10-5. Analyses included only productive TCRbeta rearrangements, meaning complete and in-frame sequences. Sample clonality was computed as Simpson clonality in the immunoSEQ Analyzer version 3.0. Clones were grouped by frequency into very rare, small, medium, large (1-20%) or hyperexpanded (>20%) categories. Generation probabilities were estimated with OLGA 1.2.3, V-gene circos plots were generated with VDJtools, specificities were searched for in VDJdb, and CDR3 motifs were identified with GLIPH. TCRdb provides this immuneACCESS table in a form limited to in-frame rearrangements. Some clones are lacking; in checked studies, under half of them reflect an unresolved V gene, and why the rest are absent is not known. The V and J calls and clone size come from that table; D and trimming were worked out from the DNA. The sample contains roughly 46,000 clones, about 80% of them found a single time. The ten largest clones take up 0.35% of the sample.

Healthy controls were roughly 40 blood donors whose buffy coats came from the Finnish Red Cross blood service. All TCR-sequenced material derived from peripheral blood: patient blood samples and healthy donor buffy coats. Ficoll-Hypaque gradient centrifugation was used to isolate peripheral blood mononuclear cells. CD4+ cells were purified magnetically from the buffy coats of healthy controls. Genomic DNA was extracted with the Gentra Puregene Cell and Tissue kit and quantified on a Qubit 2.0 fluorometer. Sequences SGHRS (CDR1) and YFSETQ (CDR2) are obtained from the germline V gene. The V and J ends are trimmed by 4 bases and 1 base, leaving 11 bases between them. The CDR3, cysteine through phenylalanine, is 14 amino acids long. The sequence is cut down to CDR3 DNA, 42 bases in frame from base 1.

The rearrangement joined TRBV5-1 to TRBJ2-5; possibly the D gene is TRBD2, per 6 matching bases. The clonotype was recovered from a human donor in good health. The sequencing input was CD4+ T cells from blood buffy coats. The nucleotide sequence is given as TGCGCCAGCAGCCCGCGGAGGGCCCAAGAGACCCAGTACTTC. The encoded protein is CASSPRRAQETQYF.